The clone carrying this TCR beta chain was counted between two and nine times. Its matching antigen is unknown. The sample comes from a study of blood T cells in healthy people across ages. For the study at large: Per every two T cells, about one barcoded beta molecule was captured by template switching. Study results and limitations: There was a strong correlation between TCR beta diversity and naive T cell percentage. Older age coincided with a roughly linear decline in TCR beta diversity per million T cells.

Germline V gives CDR1 SEHNR, CDR2 FQNEAQ (reference sequence). V lost 4 bases, J lost 4 bases, and 5 bases lay in between. CDR3 length: 12 amino acids. A second roughly 6 to 12 cycle PCR used barcoded and J-beta primers. TCRdb reprocessed the 5' RACE reads with MiXCR, giving one entry per CDR3 protein. The table lists some 1,800,000 distinct CDR3 sequences, roughly 43% of them singletons. The chain couples TRBV7-9 to TRBJ1-5; D is uncertain. This receptor was identified in a human donor in good health. The specimen sequenced was blood. In DNA form, the CDR3 reads TGTGCCAGCAGCTGGCATAATCAGCCCCAGCATTTT. It yields the protein CASSWHNQPQHF.